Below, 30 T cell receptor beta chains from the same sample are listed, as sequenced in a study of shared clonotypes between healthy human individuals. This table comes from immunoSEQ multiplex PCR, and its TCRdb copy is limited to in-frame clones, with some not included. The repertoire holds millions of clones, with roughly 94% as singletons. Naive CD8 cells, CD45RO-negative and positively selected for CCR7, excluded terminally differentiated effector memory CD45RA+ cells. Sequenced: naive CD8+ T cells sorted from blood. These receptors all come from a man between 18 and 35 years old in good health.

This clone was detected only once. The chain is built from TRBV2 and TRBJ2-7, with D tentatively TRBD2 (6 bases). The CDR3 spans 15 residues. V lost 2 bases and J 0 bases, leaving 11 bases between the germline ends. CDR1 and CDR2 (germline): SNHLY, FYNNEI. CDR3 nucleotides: TGTGCCAGCAGTGAATCAGCGGGCAGCTCCTACGAGCAGTACTTC. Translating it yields CASSESAGSSYEQYF.

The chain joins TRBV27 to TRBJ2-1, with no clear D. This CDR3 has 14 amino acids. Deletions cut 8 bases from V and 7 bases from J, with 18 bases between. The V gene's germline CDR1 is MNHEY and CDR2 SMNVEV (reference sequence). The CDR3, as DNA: TGTGCCAGCGCTTTATCCCACCTGGGGAATGAGCAGTTCTTC. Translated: CASALSHLGNEQFF.

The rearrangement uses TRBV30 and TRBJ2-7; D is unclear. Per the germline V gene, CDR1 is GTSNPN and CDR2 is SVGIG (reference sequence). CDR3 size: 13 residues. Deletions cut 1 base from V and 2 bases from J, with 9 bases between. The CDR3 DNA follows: TGTGCCTGGAGTGAGGCAGATCCCTACGAGCAGTACTTC. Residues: CAWSEADPYEQYF. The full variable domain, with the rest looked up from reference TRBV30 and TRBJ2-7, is SQTIHQWPATLVQPVGSPLSLECTVEGTSNPNLYWYRQAAGRGLQLLFYSVGIGQISSEVPQNLSASRPQDRQFILSSKKLLLSDSGFYLCAWSEADPYEQYFGPGTRLTVT.

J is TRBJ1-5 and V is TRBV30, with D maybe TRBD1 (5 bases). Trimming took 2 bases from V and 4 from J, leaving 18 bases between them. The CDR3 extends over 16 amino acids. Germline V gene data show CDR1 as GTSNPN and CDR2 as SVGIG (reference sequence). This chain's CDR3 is CAWSPGHWSVNQPQHF. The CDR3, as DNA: TGTGCCTGGAGTCCCGGACACTGGTCGGTTAATCAGCCCCAGCATTTT.

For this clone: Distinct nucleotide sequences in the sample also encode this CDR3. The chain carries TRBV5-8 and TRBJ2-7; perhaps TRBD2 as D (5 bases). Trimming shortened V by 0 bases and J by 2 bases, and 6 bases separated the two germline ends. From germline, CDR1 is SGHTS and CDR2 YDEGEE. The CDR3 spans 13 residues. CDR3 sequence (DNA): TGTGCCAGCAGCTTGGAGGGAGCCTACGAGCAGTACTTC. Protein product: CASSLEGAYEQYF.

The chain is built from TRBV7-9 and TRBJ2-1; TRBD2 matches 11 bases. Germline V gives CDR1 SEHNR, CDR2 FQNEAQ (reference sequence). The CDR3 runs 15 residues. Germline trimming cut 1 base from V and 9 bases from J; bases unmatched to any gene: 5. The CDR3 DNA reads TGTGCCAGCAGCTTAGGCCCCGGGACTAGCGGTGAGCAGTTCTTC. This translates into CASSLGPGTSGEQFF.

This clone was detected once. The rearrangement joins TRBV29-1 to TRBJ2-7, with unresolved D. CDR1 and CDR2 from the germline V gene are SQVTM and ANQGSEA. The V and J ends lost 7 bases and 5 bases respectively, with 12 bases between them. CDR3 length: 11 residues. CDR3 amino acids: CSGTSYDEQYF. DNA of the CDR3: TGCAGCGGTACCTCCTACGACGAGCAGTACTTC.

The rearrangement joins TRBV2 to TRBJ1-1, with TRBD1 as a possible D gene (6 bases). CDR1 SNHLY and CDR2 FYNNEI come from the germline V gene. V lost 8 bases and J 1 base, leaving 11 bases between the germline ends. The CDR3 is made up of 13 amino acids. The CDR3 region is CASWGAGNTEAFF. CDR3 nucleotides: TGTGCCAGCTGGGGGGCTGGGAACACTGAAGCTTTCTTT.

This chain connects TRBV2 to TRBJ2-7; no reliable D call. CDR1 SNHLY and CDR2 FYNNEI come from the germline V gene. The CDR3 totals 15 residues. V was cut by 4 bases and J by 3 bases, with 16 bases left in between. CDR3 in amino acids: CASSVPEGNVYEQYF. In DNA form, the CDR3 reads TGTGCCAGCAGTGTCCCCGAAGGCAACGTCTACGAGCAGTACTTC.

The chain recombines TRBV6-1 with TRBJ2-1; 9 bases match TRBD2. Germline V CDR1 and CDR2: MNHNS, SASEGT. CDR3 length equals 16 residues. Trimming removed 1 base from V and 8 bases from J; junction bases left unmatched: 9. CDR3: CASSEGLAGPVDEQFF. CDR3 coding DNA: TGTGCCAGCAGTGAAGGGCTAGCGGGACCTGTTGATGAGCAGTTCTTC.

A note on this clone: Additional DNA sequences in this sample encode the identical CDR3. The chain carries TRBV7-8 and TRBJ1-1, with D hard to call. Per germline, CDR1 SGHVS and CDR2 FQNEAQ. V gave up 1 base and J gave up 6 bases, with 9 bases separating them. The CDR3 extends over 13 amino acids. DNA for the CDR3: TGTGCCAGCAGCTTAGGAGGCGGGGCTGAAGCTTTCTTT. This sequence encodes CASSLGGGAEAFF. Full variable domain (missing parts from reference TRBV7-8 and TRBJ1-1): GAGVSQSPRYKVAKRGQDVALRCDPISGHVSLFWYQQALGQGPEFLTYFQNEAQLDKSGLPSDRFFAERPEGSVSTLKIQRTQQEDSAVYLCASSLGGGAEAFFGQGTRLTVV.

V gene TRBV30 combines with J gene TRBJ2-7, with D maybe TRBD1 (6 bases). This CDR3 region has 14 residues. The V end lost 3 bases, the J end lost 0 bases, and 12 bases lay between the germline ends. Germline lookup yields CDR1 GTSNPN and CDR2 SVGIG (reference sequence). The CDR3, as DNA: TGTGCCTGGAGCGTGGACAGCAACTCCTACGAGCAGTACTTC. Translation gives CAWSVDSNSYEQYF.

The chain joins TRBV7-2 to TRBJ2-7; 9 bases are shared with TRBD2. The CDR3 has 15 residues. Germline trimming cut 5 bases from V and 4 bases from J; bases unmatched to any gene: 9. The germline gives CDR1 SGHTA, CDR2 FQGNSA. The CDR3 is CASSPKALAGYEQYF. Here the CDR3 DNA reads TGTGCCAGCAGCCCTAAAGCCCTAGCGGGGTACGAGCAGTACTTC.

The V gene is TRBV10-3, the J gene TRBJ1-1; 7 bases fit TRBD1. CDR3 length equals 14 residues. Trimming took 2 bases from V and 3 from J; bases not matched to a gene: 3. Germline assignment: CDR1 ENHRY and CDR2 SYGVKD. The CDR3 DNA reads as TGTGCCATCAGTGAGACAGGGGATTACACTGAAGCTTTCTTT. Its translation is CAISETGDYTEAFF.

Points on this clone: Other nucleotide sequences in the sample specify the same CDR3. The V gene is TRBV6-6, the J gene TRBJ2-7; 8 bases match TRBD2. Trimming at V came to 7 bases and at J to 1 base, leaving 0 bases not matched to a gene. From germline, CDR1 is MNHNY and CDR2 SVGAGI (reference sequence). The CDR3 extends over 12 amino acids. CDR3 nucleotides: TGTGCCAGCACGGGAGGGTCCTACGAGCAGTACTTC. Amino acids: CASTGGSYEQYF.

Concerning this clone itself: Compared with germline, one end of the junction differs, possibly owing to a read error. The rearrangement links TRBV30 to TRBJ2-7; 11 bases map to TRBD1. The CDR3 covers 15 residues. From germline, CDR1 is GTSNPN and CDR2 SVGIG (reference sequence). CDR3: CARSGATGQGEGLYF. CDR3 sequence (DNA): TGTGCCCGGAGTGGGGCCACGGGACAGGGGGAAGGGCTGTACTTC.

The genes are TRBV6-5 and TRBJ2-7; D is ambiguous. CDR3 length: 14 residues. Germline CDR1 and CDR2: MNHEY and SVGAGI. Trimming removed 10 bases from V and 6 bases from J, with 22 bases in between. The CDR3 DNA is TGTGCCACGCAAAAAGGGTACGGCCCCCTCGAGCAGTACTTC. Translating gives CATQKGYGPLEQYF.

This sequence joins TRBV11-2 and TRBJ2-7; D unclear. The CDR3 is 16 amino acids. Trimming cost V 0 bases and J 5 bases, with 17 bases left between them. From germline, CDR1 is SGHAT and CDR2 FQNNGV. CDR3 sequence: CASSLEALSSRHEQYF. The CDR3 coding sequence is TGTGCCAGCAGCTTAGAGGCCCTGAGTTCCCGCCACGAGCAGTACTTC.

This CDR3 is CASSSIGISSAAGSSPLHF. CDR3 bases: TGTGCCAGCAGTTCAATCGGTATCTCCTCGGCGGCAGGGAGTTCACCCCTCCACTTT. The V gene is TRBV27, the J gene TRBJ1-6, with a possible D match to TRBD1 (5 bases). From germline, CDR1 is MNHEY and CDR2 SMNVEV (reference sequence). Trimming removed 4 bases at V and 9 bases at J, with 28 bases between. This CDR3 is built from 19 residues.

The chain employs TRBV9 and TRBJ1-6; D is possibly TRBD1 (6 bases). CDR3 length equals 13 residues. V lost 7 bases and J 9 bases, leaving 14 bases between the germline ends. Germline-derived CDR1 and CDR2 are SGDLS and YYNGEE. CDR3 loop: CASEGDSGSPLHF. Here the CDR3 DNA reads TGTGCCAGCGAGGGGGACTCCGGTTCACCCCTCCACTTT.

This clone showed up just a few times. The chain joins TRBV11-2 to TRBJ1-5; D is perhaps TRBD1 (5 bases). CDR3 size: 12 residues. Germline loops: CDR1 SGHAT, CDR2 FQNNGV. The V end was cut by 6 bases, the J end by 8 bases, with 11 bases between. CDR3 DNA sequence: TGTGCCAGCAGTTACGCCAGGGAGCCCCAGCATTTT. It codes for CASSYAREPQHF.

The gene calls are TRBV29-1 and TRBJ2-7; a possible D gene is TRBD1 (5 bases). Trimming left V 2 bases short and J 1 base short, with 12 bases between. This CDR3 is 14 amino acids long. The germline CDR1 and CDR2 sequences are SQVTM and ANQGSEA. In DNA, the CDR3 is TGCAGCGTTGAATTCCCAGGGCCGTCCTACGAGCAGTACTTC. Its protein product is CSVEFPGPSYEQYF.

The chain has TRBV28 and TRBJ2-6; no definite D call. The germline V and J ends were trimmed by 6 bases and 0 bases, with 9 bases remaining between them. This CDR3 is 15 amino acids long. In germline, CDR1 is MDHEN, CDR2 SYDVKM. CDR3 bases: TGTGCCAGCAGCGCCAGGAGCTCTGGGGCCAACGTCCTGACTTTC. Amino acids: CASSARSSGANVLTF. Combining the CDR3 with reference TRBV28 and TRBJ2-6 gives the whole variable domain DVKVTQSSRYLVKRTGEKVFLECVQDMDHENMFWYRQDPGLGLRLIYFSYDVKMKEKGDIPEGYSVSREKKERFSLILESASTNQTSMYLCASSARSSGANVLTFGAGSRLTVL.

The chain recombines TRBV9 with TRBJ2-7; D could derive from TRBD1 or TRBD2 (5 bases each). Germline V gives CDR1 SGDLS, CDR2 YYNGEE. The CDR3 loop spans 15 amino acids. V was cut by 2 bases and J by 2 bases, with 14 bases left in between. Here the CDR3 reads CASSVGPTTTYEQYF. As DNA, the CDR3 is TGTGCCAGCAGCGTGGGACCGACTACCACCTACGAGCAGTACTTC.

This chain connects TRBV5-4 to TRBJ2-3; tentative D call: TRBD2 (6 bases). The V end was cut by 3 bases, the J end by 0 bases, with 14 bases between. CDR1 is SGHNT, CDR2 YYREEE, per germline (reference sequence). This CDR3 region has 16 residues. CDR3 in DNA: TGTGCCAGCAGCTGGGGCGGGGTGTCTAGCACAGATACGCAGTATTTT. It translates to CASSWGGVSSTDTQYF.

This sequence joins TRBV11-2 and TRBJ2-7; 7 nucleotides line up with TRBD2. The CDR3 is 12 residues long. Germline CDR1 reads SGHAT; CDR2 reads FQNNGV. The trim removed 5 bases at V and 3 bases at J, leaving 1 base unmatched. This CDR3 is CASSQRGYEQYF. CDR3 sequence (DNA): TGTGCCAGCAGCCAGCGGGGCTACGAGCAGTACTTC.

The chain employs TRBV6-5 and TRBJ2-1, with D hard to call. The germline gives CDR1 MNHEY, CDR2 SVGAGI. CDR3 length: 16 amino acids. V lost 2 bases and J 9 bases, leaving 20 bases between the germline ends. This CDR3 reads CASSYRSPPASGEQFF. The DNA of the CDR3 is TGTGCCAGCAGTTACCGCAGTCCCCCCGCTTCGGGTGAGCAGTTCTTC.

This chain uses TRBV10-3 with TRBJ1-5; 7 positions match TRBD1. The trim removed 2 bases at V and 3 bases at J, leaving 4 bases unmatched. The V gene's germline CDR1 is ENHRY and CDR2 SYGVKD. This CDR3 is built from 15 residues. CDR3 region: CAISELDRVNQPQHF. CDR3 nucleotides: TGTGCCATCAGTGAGCTCGACAGGGTCAATCAGCCCCAGCATTTT.

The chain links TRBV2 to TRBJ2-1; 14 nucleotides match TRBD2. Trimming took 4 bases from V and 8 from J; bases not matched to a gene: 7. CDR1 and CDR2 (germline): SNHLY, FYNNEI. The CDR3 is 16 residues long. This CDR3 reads CASSGGTSGSSDEQFF. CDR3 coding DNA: TGTGCCAGCAGTGGGGGGACTAGCGGGAGTAGCGATGAGCAGTTCTTC.

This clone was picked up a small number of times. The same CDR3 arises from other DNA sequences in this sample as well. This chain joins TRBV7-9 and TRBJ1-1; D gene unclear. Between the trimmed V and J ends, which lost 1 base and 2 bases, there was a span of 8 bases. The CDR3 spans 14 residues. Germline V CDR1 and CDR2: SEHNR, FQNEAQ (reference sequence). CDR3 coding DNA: TGTGCCAGCAGCTTAGTGCTGGGAAACACTGAAGCTTTCTTT. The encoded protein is CASSLVLGNTEAFF.